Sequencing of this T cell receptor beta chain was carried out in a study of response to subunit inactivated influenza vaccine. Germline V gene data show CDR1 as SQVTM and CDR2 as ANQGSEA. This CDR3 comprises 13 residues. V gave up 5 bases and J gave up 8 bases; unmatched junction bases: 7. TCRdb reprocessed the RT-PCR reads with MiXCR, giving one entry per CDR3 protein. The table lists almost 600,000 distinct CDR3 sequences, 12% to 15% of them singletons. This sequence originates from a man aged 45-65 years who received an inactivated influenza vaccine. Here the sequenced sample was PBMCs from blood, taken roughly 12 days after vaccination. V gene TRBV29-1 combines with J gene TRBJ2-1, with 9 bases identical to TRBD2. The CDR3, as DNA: TGCAGCGTTATGGGCGGGAGGGCCTATGAGCAGTTCTTC. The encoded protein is CSVMGGRAYEQFF.